This TCR beta chain was observed in a study of blood T cell repertoires in COVID-19. Overall study context: The United States, Italy and Spain supplied acute and convalescent COVID-19 samples. T cells, B-cell-depleted T cells, or PBMCs provided the cDNA or gDNA that served as material.

Authors' data handling: Cell counts per sample came from amplifying reference gene primers. Profiled with immunoSEQ multiplex PCR; TCRdb holds only in-frame clones, not every one. V, J and clone size derive from that table, while D and trimming were established from the DNA sequence. The table has roughly 77,000 clones, 70% to 80% seen once. Source material: peripheral blood. The receptor's source is a man aged 60 to 75 with active or convalescent COVID-19.

The chain's CDR3 is CASSLGIDMYNEQFF. The CDR3 bases are TGTGCCAGCAGCTTAGGTATCGACATGTACAATGAGCAGTTCTTC. The chain links TRBV7-9 to TRBJ2-1; D is undetermined. Trimming shortened V by 1 base and J by 4 bases, and 11 bases separated the two germline ends. Germline V gives CDR1 SEHNR, CDR2 FQNEAQ (reference sequence). The CDR3 has 15 amino acids.